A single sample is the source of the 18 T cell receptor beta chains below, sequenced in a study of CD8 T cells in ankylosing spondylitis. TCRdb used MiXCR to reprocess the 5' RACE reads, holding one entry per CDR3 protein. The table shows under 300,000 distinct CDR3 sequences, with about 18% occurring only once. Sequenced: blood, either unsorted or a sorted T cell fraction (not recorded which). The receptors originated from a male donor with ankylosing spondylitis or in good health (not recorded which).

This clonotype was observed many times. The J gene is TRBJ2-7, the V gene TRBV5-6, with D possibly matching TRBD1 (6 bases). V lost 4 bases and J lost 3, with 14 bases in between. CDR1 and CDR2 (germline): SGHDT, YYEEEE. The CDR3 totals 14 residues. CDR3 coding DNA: TGTGCCAGCAGCATAAGGGGGAGACGCTACGAGCAGTACTTC. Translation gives CASSIRGRRYEQYF.

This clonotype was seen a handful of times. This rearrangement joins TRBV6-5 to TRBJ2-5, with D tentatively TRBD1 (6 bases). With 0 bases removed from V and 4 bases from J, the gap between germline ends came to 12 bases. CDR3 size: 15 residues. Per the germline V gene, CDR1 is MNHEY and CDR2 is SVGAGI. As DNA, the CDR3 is TGTGCCAGCAGTTACTCGACAGGCCAGGGAGAGACCCAGTACTTC. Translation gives CASSYSTGQGETQYF.

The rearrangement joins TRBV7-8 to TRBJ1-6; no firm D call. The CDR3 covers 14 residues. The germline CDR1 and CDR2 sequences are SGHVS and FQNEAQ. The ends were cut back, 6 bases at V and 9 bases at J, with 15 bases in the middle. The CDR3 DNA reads TGTGCCAGCAGACGACCGGATGTCGCTTCACCCCTCCACTTT. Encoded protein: CASRRPDVASPLHF.

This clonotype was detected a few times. CDR3 coding DNA: TGTGCCAGCAGCATCGTAGCGGGAGAAACAAAGGTGATTTACAATGAGCAGTTCTTC. It specifies CASSIVAGETKVIYNEQFF. The chain joins TRBV2 to TRBJ2-1; 9 bases agree with TRBD2. J was trimmed by 4 bases and V by 6 bases; bases with no gene match: 19. Germline V lookup: CDR1 SNHLY, CDR2 FYNNEI. This CDR3 region has 19 residues.

DNA of the CDR3: TGCGCCAGCAGCCAACCGGGACTGGGCCCTAACGAGCAGTACTTC. Translating it yields CASSQPGLGPNEQYF. The rearrangement joins TRBV4-1 to TRBJ2-7; D might be TRBD2 (6 bases). The germline CDR1 and CDR2 sequences are MGHRA and YSYEKL. CDR3 length equals 15 residues. The germline V and J ends were trimmed by 2 bases and 5 bases, with 16 bases remaining between them.

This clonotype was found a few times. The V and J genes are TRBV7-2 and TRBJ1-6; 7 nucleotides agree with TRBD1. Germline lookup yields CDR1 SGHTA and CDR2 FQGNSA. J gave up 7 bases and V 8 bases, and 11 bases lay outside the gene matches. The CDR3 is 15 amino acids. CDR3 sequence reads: CASGTDRVVNSPLHF. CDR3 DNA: TGTGCCAGCGGCACCGACAGGGTAGTGAATTCACCCCTCCACTTT.

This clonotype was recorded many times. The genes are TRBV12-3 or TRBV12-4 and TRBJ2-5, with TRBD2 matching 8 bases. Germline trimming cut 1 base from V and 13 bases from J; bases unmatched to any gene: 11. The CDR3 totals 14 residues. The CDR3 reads CASSLGREVLRMYF. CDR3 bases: TGTGCCAGCAGTTTAGGGCGGGAGGTCCTACGAATGTACTTC.

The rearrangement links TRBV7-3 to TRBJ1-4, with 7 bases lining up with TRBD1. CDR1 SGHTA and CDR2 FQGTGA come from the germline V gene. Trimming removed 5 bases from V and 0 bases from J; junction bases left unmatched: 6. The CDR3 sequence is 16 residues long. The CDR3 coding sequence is TGTGCCAGCAGCGGCCGGGACAGACCAACTAATGAAAAACTGTTTTTT. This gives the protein CASSGRDRPTNEKLFF.

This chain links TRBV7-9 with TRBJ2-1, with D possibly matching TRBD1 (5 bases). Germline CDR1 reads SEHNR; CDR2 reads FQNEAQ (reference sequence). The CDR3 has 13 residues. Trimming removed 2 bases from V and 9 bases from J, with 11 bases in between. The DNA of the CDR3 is TGTGCCAGCAGCTTATCGACAGTGGTTGAGCAGTTCTTC. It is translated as CASSLSTVVEQFF.

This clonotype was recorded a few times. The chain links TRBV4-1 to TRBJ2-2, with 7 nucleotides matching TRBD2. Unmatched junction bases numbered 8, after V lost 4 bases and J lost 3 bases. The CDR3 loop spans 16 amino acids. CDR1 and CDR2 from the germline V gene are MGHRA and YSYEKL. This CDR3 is CASSLESSGDTGELFF. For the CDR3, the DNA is TGCGCCAGCAGCCTCGAATCTAGCGGAGACACCGGGGAGCTGTTTTTT.

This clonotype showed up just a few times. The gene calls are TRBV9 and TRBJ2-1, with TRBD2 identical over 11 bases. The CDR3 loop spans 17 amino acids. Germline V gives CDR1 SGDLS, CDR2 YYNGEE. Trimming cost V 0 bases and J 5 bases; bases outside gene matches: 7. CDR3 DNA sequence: TGTGCCAGCAGCGTAGAGGCTAGCGGGAGGAGCCACAATGAGCAGTTCTTC. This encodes CASSVEASGRSHNEQFF.

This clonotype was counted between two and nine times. DNA of the CDR3: TGTGCCAGCAGCCAATGGACAGGAGCCTACGAGCAGTACTTC. It yields the protein CASSQWTGAYEQYF. The chain has TRBV11-2 and TRBJ2-7, with TRBD1 matching 7 bases. J was trimmed by 2 bases and V by 5 bases; bases with no gene match: 6. Germline loops: CDR1 SGHAT, CDR2 FQNNGV. The CDR3 is 14 amino acids.

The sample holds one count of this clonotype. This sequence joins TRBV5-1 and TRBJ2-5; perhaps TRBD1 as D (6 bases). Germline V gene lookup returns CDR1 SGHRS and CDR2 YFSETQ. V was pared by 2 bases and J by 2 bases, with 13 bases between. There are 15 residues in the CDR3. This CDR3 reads CASSFIRDIQETQYF. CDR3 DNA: TGCGCCAGCAGCTTTATTCGGGACATACAAGAGACCCAGTACTTC.

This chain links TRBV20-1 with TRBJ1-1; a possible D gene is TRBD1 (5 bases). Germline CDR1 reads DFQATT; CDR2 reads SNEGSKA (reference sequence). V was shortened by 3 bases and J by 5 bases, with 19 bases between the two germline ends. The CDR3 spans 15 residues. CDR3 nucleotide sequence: TGCAGTGCTAGGCTTGTACAGGAATTCGATACTGAAGCTTTCTTT. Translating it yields CSARLVQEFDTEAFF.

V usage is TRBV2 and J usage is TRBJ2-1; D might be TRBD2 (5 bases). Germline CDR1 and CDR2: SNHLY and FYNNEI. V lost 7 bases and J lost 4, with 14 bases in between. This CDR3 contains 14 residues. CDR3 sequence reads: CASKVGDQYNEQFF. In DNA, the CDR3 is TGTGCCAGCAAGGTGGGAGACCAGTACAATGAGCAGTTCTTC.

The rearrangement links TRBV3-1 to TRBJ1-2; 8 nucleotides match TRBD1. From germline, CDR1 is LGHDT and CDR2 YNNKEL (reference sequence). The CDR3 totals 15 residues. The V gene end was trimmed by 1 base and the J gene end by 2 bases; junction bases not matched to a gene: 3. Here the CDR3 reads CASSQVRTGNYGYTF. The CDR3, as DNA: TGTGCCAGCAGCCAAGTGAGGACAGGGAACTATGGCTACACCTTC.

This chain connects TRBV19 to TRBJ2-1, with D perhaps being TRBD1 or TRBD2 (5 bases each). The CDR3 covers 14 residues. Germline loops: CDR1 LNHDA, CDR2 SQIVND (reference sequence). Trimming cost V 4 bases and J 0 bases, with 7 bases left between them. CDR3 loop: CASSTGSSYNEQFF. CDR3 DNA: TGTGCCAGTAGTACAGGGAGCTCCTACAATGAGCAGTTCTTC. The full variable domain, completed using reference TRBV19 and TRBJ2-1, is DGGITQSPKYLFRKEGQNVTLSCEQNLNHDAMYWYRQDPGQGLRLIYYSQIVNDFQKGDIAEGYSVSREKKESFPLTVTSAQKNPTAFYLCASSTGSSYNEQFFGPGTRLTVL.

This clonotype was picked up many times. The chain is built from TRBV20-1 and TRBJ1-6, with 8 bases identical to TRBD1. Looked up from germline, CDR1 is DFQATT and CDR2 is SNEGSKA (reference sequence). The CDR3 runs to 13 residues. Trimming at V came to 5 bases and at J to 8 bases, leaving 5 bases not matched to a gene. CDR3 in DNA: TGCAGTGCTGAGGACAGGGCAGATTCACCCCTCCACTTT. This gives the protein CSAEDRADSPLHF.